Listed here are 9 T cell receptor beta chains from one sample, sequenced in a study of CXCR3-negative and CXCR3-positive naive CD8 T cells. Study-wide results and caveats: Compared with CXCR3-negative naive cells, CXCR3-positive naive cells showed more hydrophobic TRB CDR3s.

These receptors have no identified antigens. UMI-labeled TRB cDNA libraries were prepared by 5' RACE. Reanalyzing the 5' RACE reads, TCRdb keeps one entry per CDR3 protein, without DNA. In total, the table holds about 6,900 distinct CDR3 sequences. The sample consisted of naive CXCR3+ CD8+ T cells from blood. Subset meaning: CD45RO-CCR7+CD27+CD95- naive CD8+ T cells expressing CXCR3 (TNR3+). The source of these receptors is a human donor in good health. Some clones in this sample may be carry-over from other donors' samples.

The chain recombines TRBV6-5 with TRBJ2-7. CDR1 is MNHEY and CDR2 is SVGAGI in the germline V gene. The CDR3 sequence is 12 residues long. CDR3: CASRKSSYEQYF.

This clonotype is classed as medium-sized (0.01 to 0.1%) by frequency. This chain uses TRBV29-1 with TRBJ2-1. Germline V CDR1 and CDR2: SQVTM, ANQGSEA. The CDR3 extends over 15 amino acids. The CDR3 is CSVEDHQLPYNEQFF.

This clonotype is medium-sized (0.01 to 0.1%) by frequency. The chain employs TRBV29-1 and TRBJ2-1; lacking DNA, the TRBD1 call made by TCRdb goes unchecked. The CDR3 contains 14 residues. Germline-derived CDR1 and CDR2 are SQVTM and ANQGSEA. The CDR3 here is CSGAGEVSYNEQFF.

This chain links TRBV6-6 with TRBJ2-7; the TRBD2 assignment by TCRdb is unverifiable without DNA. The CDR3 is 15 amino acids. Germline loops: CDR1 MNHNY, CDR2 SVGAGI (reference sequence). The CDR3 spells CASSYSSLAGIEQYF.

The rearrangement uses TRBV6-6 and TRBJ2-1; the TCRdb D gene call, TRBD1, has no DNA to confirm it. The CDR3 is 12 residues long. Per germline, CDR1 MNHNY and CDR2 SVGAGI (reference sequence). This chain's CDR3 is CASSGQLIEQFF.

By frequency, this clonotype registers medium-sized. The rearrangement uses TRBV5-1 and TRBJ2-4; the D call from TCRdb, TRBD1, cannot be confirmed without DNA. Germline assignment: CDR1 SGHRS and CDR2 YFSETQ. The CDR3 spans 16 residues. The CDR3 sequence is CASSPGQGLAKNIQYF.

Judged by frequency, this clonotype is medium-sized (0.01 to 0.1%). The chain combines TRBV6-5 with TRBJ2-5; TCRdb names TRBD2, which stays unverified in the absence of DNA. This CDR3 has 13 residues. Germline V gene lookup returns CDR1 MNHEY and CDR2 SVGAGI. Here the CDR3 reads CASSQTSGETQYF.

This clonotype is classed as medium-sized by frequency. The chain is built from TRBV29-1 and TRBJ2-7; TCRdb calls TRBD1, which cannot be checked without DNA. CDR1 and CDR2 from the germline V gene are SQVTM and ANQGSEA. CDR3 length equals 15 residues. This CDR3 reads CSVEFGAESSYEQYF.

This clonotype is deemed medium-sized by its frequency. The chain is built from TRBV12-3 or TRBV12-4 and TRBJ2-1. The CDR3 runs to 14 residues. The CDR3 is CASSLAWGYNEQFF.